The subject of this entry is one T cell receptor beta chain. This sample is part of a study of blood T cell repertoires in COVID-19. Study details: Sample material is recorded as cDNA or gDNA derived from T cells, B-cell-depleted T cells, or PBMCs.

Original analysis: Cell counts per sample came from amplifying reference gene primers. The method was immunoSEQ multiplex PCR; TCRdb's version includes in-frame clones alone and lacks a portion of them. The DNA gave D and trimming, while V, J and clone size come from that table. Here the sample spans roughly 30,000 clones, about two thirds being singletons. The CDR3 length is 15 residues. Germline CDR1 reads MRHNA; CDR2 reads SNTAGT. Trimming removed 7 bases from V and 0 bases from J, with 13 bases in between. The V and J genes are TRBV6-4 and TRBJ1-3; tentative D call: TRBD1 (6 bases). Sequencing input: peripheral blood. The source of this sequence is a human donor in a cohort sampled during active COVID-19. The CDR3 DNA reads TGTGCCAGCATCGCGACAGGAGACTCTGGAAACACCATATATTTT. It encodes CASIATGDSGNTIYF.